This record concerns one TCR beta chain sequence. Its antigen is unknown. This sample is part of a study of T cell responses to AZD1222 COVID-19 vaccine. Produced via immunoSEQ multiplex PCR; TCRdb's table is partial and in-frame only. Among around 180,000 clones listed, 90% to 95% were seen once. Study results and caveats: Baseline antibody screening turned up just 6 or 7 seropositive AZD1222 recipients. Spike was spanned by vaccine-associated CD4 TCRs, which were dominant at 160-218 and 743-854. Nearly half of unique spike-specific TCRs reportedly avoided B.1.351 and B.1.1.7 mutated regions.

Germline V CDR1 and CDR2: MGHRA, YSYEKL. The CDR3 consists of 16 residues. The junction had 9 bases not matched to a gene; V was cut back by 4 bases and J by 2 bases. This specimen was peripheral blood, taken 28 days after the second AZD1222 dose. The chain joins TRBV4-1 to TRBJ1-1; 8 bases are shared with TRBD1. The receptor was isolated from an adult who received the AZD1222 COVID-19 vaccine. The CDR3 here is CASSPPRGRGNTEAFF. DNA of the CDR3: TGCGCCAGCAGCCCCCCCAGGGGGCGAGGAAACACTGAAGCTTTCTTT.